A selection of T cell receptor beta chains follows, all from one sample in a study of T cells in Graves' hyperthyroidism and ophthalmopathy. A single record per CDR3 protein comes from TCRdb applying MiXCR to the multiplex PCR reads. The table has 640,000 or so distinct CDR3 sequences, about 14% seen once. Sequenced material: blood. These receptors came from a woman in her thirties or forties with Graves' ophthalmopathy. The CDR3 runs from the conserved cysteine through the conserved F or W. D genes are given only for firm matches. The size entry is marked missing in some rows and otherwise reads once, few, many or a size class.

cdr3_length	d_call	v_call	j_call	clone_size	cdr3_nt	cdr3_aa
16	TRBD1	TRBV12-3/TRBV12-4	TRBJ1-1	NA	TGTGCCAGCAGTGGCGACAGGGGCACGAGGAACACTGAAGCTTTCTTT	CASSGDRGTRNTEAFF
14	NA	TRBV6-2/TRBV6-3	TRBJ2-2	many	TGTGCCAGCAGTTACACAGACCGCACCGGGGAGCTGTTTTTT	CASSYTDRTGELFF
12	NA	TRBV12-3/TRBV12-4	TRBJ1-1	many	TGTGCCAGCAGTTTAGGTCCAGCCGAAGCTTTCTTT	CASSLGPAEAFF
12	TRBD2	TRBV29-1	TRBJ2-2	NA	TGCAGCCTCCGTGGGGGGGCCGGGGAGCTGTTTTTT	CSLRGGAGELFF
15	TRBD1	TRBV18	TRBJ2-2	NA	TGTGCCAGCTCCAGGGACAGGCTGCGCACCGGGGAGCTGTTTTTT	CASSRDRLRTGELFF
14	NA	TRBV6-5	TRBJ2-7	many	TGTGCCAGCAGTTACCATCGTTTCTCCTACGAGCAGTACTTC	CASSYHRFSYEQYF
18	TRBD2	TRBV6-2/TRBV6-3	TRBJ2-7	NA	TGTGCCAGCAGTCGGGGGGCGGCGGGAGGCCAGAAAACGTACGAGCAGTACTTC	CASSRGAAGGQKTYEQYF
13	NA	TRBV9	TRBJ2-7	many	TGTGCCAGCAGCGTCGAAGCCGAGGGCGAGCAGTACTTC	CASSVEAEGEQYF
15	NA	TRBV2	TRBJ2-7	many	TGTGCCAGCAGTCTTATGCCCAAGGGGTCCTACGAGCAGTACTTC	CASSLMPKGSYEQYF
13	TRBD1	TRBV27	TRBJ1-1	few	TGTGCCAGCAGGGACAGGGGCGGTGCTGAAGCTTTCTTT	CASRDRGGAEAFF
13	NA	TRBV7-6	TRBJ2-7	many	TGTGCCAGCAGCCAACACAGTTCCTACGAGCAGTACTTC	CASSQHSSYEQYF
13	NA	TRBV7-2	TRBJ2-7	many	TGTGCCAGCAGCTTATTGTGGAACTACGAGCAGTACTTC	CASSLLWNYEQYF
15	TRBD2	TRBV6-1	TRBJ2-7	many	TGTGCCAGCAGTGGCAGGTCTAGCGGCCTCTCCGAGCAGTACTTC	CASSGRSSGLSEQYF
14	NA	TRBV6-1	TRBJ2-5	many	TGTGCCAGCAGGGAGTACGACACCAGAGAGACCCAGTACTTC	CASREYDTRETQYF
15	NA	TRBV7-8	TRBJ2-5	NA	TGTGCCAGCAGCTTAGTCCTCGTTTTCGGAGAGACCCAGTACTTC	CASSLVLVFGETQYF
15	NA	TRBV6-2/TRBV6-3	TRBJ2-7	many	TGTGCCAGCAGACCACCCGGCCTCCACCTGGACGAGCAGTACTTC	CASRPPGLHLDEQYF
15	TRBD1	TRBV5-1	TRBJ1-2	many	TGCGCCAGCAGCTTGGCTCCGGGACAGGCGTATGGCTACACCTTC	CASSLAPGQAYGYTF
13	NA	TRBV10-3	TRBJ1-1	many	TGTGCCGTACAACAGGGTGGTGGCACTGAAGCTTTCTTT	CAVQQGGGTEAFF
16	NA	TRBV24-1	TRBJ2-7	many	TGTGCCACCAGTGACCAGGTGGGAGAGTCAATTGGCGAGCAGTACTTC	CATSDQVGESIGEQYF
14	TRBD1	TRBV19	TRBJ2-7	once	TGTGCCAGTAGTATCGTGCGAGGGGGCGCCGAGCAGTACTTC	CASSIVRGGAEQYF
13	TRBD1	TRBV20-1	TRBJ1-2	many	TGCAGTGTACCAGGGGGCGCGGGCTATGGCTACACCTTC	CSVPGGAGYGYTF
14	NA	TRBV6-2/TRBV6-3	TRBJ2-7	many	TGTGCCAGCAGTTACTCGCCCAGCCCCTACGAGCAGTACTTC	CASSYSPSPYEQYF
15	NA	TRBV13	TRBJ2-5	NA	TGTGCCAGCAGCCCCCCAGTGCAGGACGAAGAGACCCAGTACTTC	CASSPPVQDEETQYF
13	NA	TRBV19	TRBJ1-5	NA	TGTGCCAGTAGTGGGAGTCTCAATCAGCCCCAGCATTTT	CASSGSLNQPQHF
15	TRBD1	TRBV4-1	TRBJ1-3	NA	TGCGCCAGTCGGACAGGGACCAGCTCTGGAAACACCATATATTTT	CASRTGTSSGNTIYF
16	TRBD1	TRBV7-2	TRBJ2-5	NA	TGTGCCAGCAGCTTAGCGGGGGGACAGGGATATGAGACCCAGTACTTC	CASSLAGGQGYETQYF
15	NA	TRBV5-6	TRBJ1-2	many	TGTGCCAGCAGCTTGGTTTCATTACCCCGCTATGGCTACACCTTC	CASSLVSLPRYGYTF
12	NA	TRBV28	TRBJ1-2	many	TGTGCCAGCAGTTTAGCGGCTTATGGCTACACCTTC	CASSLAAYGYTF
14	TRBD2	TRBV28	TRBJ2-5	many	TGTGCCAGCAGTTTGGGAGCGGGAGTTGAGACCCAGTACTTC	CASSLGAGVETQYF
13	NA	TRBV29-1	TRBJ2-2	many	TGCAGCGTTGCACAGGCGAACACCGGGGAGCTGTTTTTT	CSVAQANTGELFF
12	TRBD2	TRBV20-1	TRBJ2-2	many	TGCAGTGCTAACGGGAGGGCCGGGGAGCTGTTTTTT	CSANGRAGELFF
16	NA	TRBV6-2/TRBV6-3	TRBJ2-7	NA	TGTGCCAGCAGTTACGAAACACGAAGTAGGACCGCTCAGCAGTACTTC	CASSYETRSRTAQQYF
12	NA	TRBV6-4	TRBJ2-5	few	TGTGCCAGCATGCGATACCAAGAGACCCGGTACTTC	CASMRYQETRYF
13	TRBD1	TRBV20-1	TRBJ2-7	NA	TGCAGTGCGAGACAGGGGGTTTTCTACGAGCAGTACTTC	CSARQGVFYEQYF
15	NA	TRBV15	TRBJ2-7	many	TGTGCCACCAGCAGAGATAAGGTGATATCCTACGAGCAGTACTTC	CATSRDKVISYEQYF
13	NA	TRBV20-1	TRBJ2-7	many	TGCAGTGCTAGAGAGGGGGCGCGGCGCGAGCAGTACTTC	CSAREGARREQYF
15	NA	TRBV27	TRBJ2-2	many	TGTGCCAGCAGTGCCGGGACTGTTAACACCGGGGAGCTGTTTTTT	CASSAGTVNTGELFF
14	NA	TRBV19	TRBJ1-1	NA	TGTGCCAGTAGTATGGAGGAGGTGAACACTGAAGCTTTCTTT	CASSMEEVNTEAFF
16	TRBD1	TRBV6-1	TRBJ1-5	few	TGTGCCAGCAGTCCCGGGACAGGGGTTCGCAATCAGCCCCAGCATTTT	CASSPGTGVRNQPQHF
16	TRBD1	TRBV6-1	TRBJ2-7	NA	TGTGCCAGCAGTACCTTCTACCAGGACAGGGACAGCGAGCAGTACTTC	CASSTFYQDRDSEQYF
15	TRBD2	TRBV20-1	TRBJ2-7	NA	TGCAGTGCTAGAGTGACGACTAGCGGAACCTACGAGCAGTACTTC	CSARVTTSGTYEQYF
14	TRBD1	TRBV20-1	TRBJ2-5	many	TGCAGTGCCCCGCCGAGGGGGCTCGAGGAGACCCAGTACTTC	CSAPPRGLEETQYF
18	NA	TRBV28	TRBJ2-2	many	TGTGCCAGCAGTTTGGTGGAAGGCACTCGAAAAAACACCGGGGAGCTGTTTTTT	CASSLVEGTRKNTGELFF
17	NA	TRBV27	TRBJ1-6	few	TGTGCCAGCAGTTTAGCCCCCGGTCTGATCTATAATTCACCCCTCCACTTT	CASSLAPGLIYNSPLHF
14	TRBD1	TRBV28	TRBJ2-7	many	TGTGCCAGCAGTATGGGACAGGGCCCCTACGAGCAGTACTTC	CASSMGQGPYEQYF
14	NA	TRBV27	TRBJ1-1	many	TGTGCCAGCAGTTTATGGGGGACCAACACTGAAGCTTTCTTT	CASSLWGTNTEAFF
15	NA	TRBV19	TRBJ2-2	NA	TGTGCCAGCACTCTCCAGGGGACCCTCGGCGGGGAGCTGTTTTTT	CASTLQGTLGGELFF
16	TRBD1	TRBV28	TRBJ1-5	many	TGTGCCAGCAGCCGAACCGGGACAGGCAACAATCAGCCCCAGCATTTT	CASSRTGTGNNQPQHF
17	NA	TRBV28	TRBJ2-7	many	TGTGCCAGCAGTTCACAGATGGAGCTAGCGACGACCTACGAGCAGTACTTC	CASSSQMELATTYEQYF
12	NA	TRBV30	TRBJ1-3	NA	TGTGCCTTCAGGGGTCCTGGAAACACCATATATTTT	CAFRGPGNTIYF
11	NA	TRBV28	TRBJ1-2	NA	TGTGCCAGCACCTGGAAAGGTGGCTACACCTTC	CASTWKGGYTF
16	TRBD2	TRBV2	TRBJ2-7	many	TGTGCCAGCAGTGATCCACTAGCGGGAGGGCCCCACGAGCAGTACTTC	CASSDPLAGGPHEQYF
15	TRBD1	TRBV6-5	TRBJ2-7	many	TGTGCCAGCAGCAGACCCCGGGACAGGGGGAACGAGCAGTACTTC	CASSRPRDRGNEQYF
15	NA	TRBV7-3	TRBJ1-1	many	TGTGCCAGCAGCTTACTGGCAGGGGTGGGCACTGAAGCTTTCTTT	CASSLLAGVGTEAFF
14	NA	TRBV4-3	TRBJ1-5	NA	TGCGCCAGCAGCCAAGGGTGGCTAAATCAGCCCCAGCATTTT	CASSQGWLNQPQHF